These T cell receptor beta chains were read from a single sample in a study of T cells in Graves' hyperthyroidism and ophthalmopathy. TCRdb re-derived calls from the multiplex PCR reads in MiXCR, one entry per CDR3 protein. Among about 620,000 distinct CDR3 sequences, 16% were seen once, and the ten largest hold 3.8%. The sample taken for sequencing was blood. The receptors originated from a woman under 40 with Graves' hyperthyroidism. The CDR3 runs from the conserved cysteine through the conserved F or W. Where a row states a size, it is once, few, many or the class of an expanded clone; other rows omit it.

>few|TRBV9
CASSASGTSQETQYF
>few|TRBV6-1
CASSEWGGTFF
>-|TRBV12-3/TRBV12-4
CASSGRGGYGYTF
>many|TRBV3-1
CASSLGPMNTEAFF
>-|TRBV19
CASSIGGASGELFF
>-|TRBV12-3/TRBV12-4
CASTLTPTEAFF
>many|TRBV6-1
CASSESSGRAPEQFF
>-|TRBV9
CASSPAAGATYEQYF
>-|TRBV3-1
CASTKTGANTEAFF
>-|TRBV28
CASSLWGLETSSTDTQYF
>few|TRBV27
CASSSSGLAGGPTGELFF
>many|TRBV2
CASGGRVPTDTQYF
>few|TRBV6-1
CASRQLPLQGNQPQHF
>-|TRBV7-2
CASSHSGSDTGGLFF
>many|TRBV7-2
CASSLTSYNEQFF
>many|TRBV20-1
CSATDNRGTAGYTF
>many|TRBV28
CASSLVGGSGNTIYF
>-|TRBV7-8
CASSPLRGRVGTGELFF
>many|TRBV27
CASSSSGALRDEQYF
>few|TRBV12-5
CASGEGILTGELFF
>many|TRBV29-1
CSVEPYNEQFF
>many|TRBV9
CASSVAGNEQFF
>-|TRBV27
CASSFRWDRGYEQFF
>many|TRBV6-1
CASSSKHPSGRENEQYF
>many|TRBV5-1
CASSEVGTISGNTIYF
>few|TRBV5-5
CASSLVDAVTGGETQYF
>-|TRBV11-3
CASSLNPGLAGGNEQFF
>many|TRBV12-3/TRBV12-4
CASSYSGSEGDEQFF
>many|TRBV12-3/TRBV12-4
CASSSGLAGKETQYF
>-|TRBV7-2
CASSSRQGAGYGYTF
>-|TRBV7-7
CASSPTGRKETQYF
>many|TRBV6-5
CASSYSSTYEQYF
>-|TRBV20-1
CSVNPSTDTQYF
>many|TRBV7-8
CASSWGLEEQYF
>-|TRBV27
CASSLNTGRGQFF
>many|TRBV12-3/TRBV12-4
CASSGQENYGYTF
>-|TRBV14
CASSQDWDTEYF
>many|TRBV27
CASSFGGARYEQYF
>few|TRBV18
CASSPGAARNYEQYF
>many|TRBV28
CASSGLAGAYNEQFF
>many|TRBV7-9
CASSLSGLVDEQFF
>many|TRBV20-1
CSARTDWNTEAFF
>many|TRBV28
CASTRGWTGELFF
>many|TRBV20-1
CSASGRENEQFF
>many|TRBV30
CAWSPLMTGNTEAFF
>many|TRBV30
CAWSTGTGVEKLFF
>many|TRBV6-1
CASRTRDGSNYGYTF
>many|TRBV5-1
CASSLVSGTDEQYF
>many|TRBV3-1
CASSLSGKGRGDEQFF
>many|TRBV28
CASRATGDYGYTF
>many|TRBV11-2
CASSSSPSYNEQFF
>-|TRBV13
CASSSQGRTLTGELFF
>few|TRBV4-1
CASSQESGGTQKNIQYF
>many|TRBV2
CASSEGSGAETQYF
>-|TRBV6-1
CASSLGQGGYMSNQPQHF
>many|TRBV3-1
CASVAGTSGNEQFF
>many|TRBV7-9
CASGSPNGYTF